The T cell receptor (beta chain) described here comes from a study of cytomegalovirus exposure and HLA in healthy donors. Regarding the study as a whole: Later findings reportedly placed an Asian-associated ancestry cluster below the approximately 670-donor mean for N-insertions.

As concerns this clone: Its antigen is unknown.

Primers: 60 Vbeta forward and 13 Jbeta reverse. The table came from immunoSEQ multiplex PCR; TCRdb's copy has only in-frame clones and leaves some out. Of around 150,000 clones listed, approximately 61% are singletons. The germline CDR1 and CDR2 sequences are LNHDA and SQIVND (reference sequence). CDR3 length equals 17 residues. V was pared by 3 bases and J by 7 bases, with 14 bases of the junction left unmatched. The sample taken for sequencing was PBMCs. V is TRBV19 and J is TRBJ2-5; TRBD2 matches at 10 bases. The receptor comes from a human donor in good health. CDR3 sequence: CASSIGSASGSLGTQYF. CDR3 DNA: TGTGCCAGTAGTATCGGGTCGGCTAGCGGGAGTTTAGGGACCCAGTACTTC.